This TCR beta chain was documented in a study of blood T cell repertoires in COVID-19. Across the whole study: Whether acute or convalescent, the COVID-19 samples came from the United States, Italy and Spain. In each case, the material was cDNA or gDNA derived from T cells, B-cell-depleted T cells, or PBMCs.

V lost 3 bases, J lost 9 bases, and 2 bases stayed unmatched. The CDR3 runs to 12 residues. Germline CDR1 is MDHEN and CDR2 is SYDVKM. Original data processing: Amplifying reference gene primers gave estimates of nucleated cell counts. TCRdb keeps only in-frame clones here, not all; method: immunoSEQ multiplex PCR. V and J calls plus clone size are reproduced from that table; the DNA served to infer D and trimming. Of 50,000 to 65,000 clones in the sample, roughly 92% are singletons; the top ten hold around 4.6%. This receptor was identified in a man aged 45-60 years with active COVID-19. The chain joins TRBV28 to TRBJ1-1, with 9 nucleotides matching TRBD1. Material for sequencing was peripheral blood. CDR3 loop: CASSFTGGKAFF. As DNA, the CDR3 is TGTGCCAGCAGTTTTACAGGGGGCAAAGCTTTCTTT.